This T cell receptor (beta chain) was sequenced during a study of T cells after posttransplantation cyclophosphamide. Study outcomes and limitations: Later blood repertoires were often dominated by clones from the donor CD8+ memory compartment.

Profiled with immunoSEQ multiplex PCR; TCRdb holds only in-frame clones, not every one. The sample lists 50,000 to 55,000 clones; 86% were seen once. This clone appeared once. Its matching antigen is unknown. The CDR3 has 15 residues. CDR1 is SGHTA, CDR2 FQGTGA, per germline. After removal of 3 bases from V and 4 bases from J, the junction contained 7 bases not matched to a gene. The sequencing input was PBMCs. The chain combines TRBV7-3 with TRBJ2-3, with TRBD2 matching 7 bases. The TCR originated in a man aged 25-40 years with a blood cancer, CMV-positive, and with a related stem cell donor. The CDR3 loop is CASSFLGRSPDTQYF. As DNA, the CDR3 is TGTGCCAGCAGCTTTCTCGGGAGGTCCCCAGATACGCAGTATTTT.